The rows below give T cell receptor beta chains drawn from one sample of a study of technical replicates of blood from a few donors. This table comes from immunoSEQ multiplex PCR, and its TCRdb copy is limited to in-frame clones, with some not included. The data contain 100,000 or so clones, about 95% of them seen just once; the ten biggest clones take up around 0.21%. Sequencing input: T cells isolated from PBMCs. These receptors were obtained from a human donor in good health. Each CDR3 is given with its conserved first and last residue. Fields, in order: V gene, CDR3 length, clone size, D gene, CDR3 protein. A D gene is named only where the DNA matches it firmly. Size tells how often a clone was seen (once, few, many) or the class of an expanded clone, and some rows leave it out.

V: TRBV5-4
length: 17
size: -
D: -
CDR3: CASSLEPGQAQFTEAFF

V: TRBV18
length: 17
size: -
D: -
CDR3: CASSPRPAGGFNYGYTF

V: TRBV6-1
length: 14
size: -
D: -
CDR3: CASGGVRVRETQYF

V: TRBV6-6
length: 15
size: once
D: TRBD2
CDR3: CASTPLAGGTDTQYF

V: TRBV28
length: 14
size: -
D: -
CDR3: CASSLGAAQETQYF

V: TRBV5-1
length: 15
size: few
D: -
CDR3: CASSLRQATNEKLFF

V: TRBV4-1
length: 14
size: few
D: -
CDR3: CASSQPFGQPEAFF

V: TRBV7-9
length: 13
size: -
D: TRBD1
CDR3: CASSFRDRDIQYF

V: TRBV5-4
length: 12
size: -
D: -
CDR3: CASSVTYNEQFF

V: TRBV13
length: 13
size: -
D: -
CDR3: CASRGPGNYGYTF

V: TRBV9
length: 15
size: -
D: -
CDR3: CASSVSENSNQPQHF

V: TRBV2
length: 14
size: -
D: TRBD1
CDR3: CASTYQGANSPLHF

V: TRBV28
length: 17
size: -
D: -
CDR3: CASSSLLRMDWSTEAFF

V: TRBV4-1
length: 17
size: -
D: -
CDR3: CASSQGGLAGLQETQYF

V: TRBV28
length: 14
size: -
D: TRBD1
CDR3: CASLTGAPPYGYTF

V: TRBV28
length: 13
size: -
D: -
CDR3: CASSSRGHDTQYF

V: TRBV6-1
length: 14
size: -
D: -
CDR3: CASSAGKSNQPQHF

V: TRBV11-3
length: 11
size: once
D: -
CDR3: CASSRSGGYTF

V: TRBV28
length: 14
size: -
D: -
CDR3: CASSLPAGTREQYF

V: TRBV7-6
length: 17
size: -
D: -
CDR3: CASSDQLRSARRGEQFF

V: TRBV7-9
length: 16
size: -
D: -
CDR3: CASWTKQGRDSYEQYF

V: TRBV25-1
length: 16
size: -
D: TRBD1
CDR3: CASSEFGQGRGDTQYF

V: TRBV5-1
length: 15
size: -
D: TRBD2
CDR3: CASSFLADAANEQFF

V: TRBV7-6
length: 15
size: -
D: -
CDR3: CASSLARGGNTEAFF

V: TRBV11-3
length: 16
size: -
D: TRBD2
CDR3: CASSLEAGASYNEQFF

V: TRBV2
length: 13
size: -
D: -
CDR3: CASSEAPEESQHF

V: TRBV4-2
length: 17
size: -
D: TRBD2
CDR3: CASSPQSIRGGTDTQYF

V: TRBV27
length: 16
size: -
D: TRBD2
CDR3: CASSLSSGRAYNEQFF

V: TRBV5-5
length: 16
size: -
D: TRBD2
CDR3: CASSLGLAEITGELFF

V: TRBV7-6
length: 15
size: -
D: -
CDR3: CASSLAQGTSYEQYF

V: TRBV7-8
length: 14
size: -
D: -
CDR3: CASSFLEQGYEQYF

V: TRBV11-2
length: 18
size: -
D: TRBD1
CDR3: CASSLVRWDRGQPNEQFF

V: TRBV27
length: 13
size: -
D: TRBD1
CDR3: CASKQGSYNEQFF

V: TRBV2
length: 14
size: -
D: -
CDR3: CASTGKLNRNEQFF

V: TRBV2
length: 13
size: -
D: -
CDR3: CASSIDSGNIQYF

V: TRBV15
length: 15
size: -
D: TRBD2
CDR3: CATKRRGGDGETQYF

V: TRBV7-6
length: 15
size: -
D: -
CDR3: CASSSTGTPYNEQFF

V: TRBV5-1
length: 14
size: -
D: -
CDR3: CASSLMEGWETRYF

V: TRBV30
length: 13
size: few
D: -
CDR3: CAWDGGEDTEAFF

V: TRBV7-2
length: 21
size: -
D: TRBD2
CDR3: CASSLAPVAGGRWVNYNEQFF

V: TRBV6-1
length: 18
size: -
D: TRBD2
CDR3: CASSDGGLAGGHGNEQFF

V: TRBV7-9
length: 15
size: -
D: TRBD1
CDR3: CASSFQQGAGEKLFF

V: TRBV6-5
length: 12
size: -
D: -
CDR3: CASRVNTGELFF

V: TRBV7-9
length: 14
size: once
D: TRBD1
CDR3: CATFLTTGAGELFF